A single sample gave rise to the 29 T cell receptor beta chains below, sequenced in a study of T cell responses to AZD1222 COVID-19 vaccine. The repertoire was sequenced with immunoSEQ multiplex PCR; TCRdb's copy has only in-frame clones and lacks some. The sample holds about 160,000 clones, 75% to 95% seen once. Sequencing was performed on peripheral blood, taken on day 0 of AZD1222 vaccination. These receptors were collected from an adult in good health.

The V call is TRBV12-3 or TRBV12-4, the J call TRBJ1-1; D unclear. The CDR3 has 13 amino acids. V lost 3 bases, J lost 5 bases, and 10 bases lay in between. The CDR3 sequence is CASSFVGGTEAFF. The CDR3 DNA is TGTGCCAGCAGTTTCGTCGGAGGAACTGAAGCTTTCTTT.

V and J are TRBV18 and TRBJ2-5; D is perhaps TRBD1 or TRBD2 (5 bases each). V was pared by 6 bases and J by 10 bases, with 27 bases between. This CDR3 comprises 16 residues. Germline V gives CDR1 KGHSH, CDR2 LQKENI. CDR3 nucleotide sequence: TGTGCCAGCTCGTCGGGGCTAGGGGCCGGCCTTGGGGACCAGTACTTC. This gives the protein CASSSGLGAGLGDQYF.

CDR3 region: CASTGAGVPYNEQFF. The DNA of the CDR3 is TGCGCCAGCACGGGAGCGGGAGTCCCCTACAATGAGCAGTTCTTC. The chain is built from TRBV4-3 and TRBJ2-1, with 8 bases lining up with TRBD2. The V and J ends lost 7 bases and 2 bases, in that order; junction bases with no gene match: 7. Germline CDR1 is LGHNA and CDR2 is YSLEER. CDR3 length: 15 amino acids.

V gene TRBV18 combines with J gene TRBJ2-6; D may be TRBD1 (5 bases). This CDR3 has 19 residues. Germline CDR1 KGHSH, CDR2 LQKENI. Trimming took off 4 bases at V and 4 bases at J, with 23 bases between the two ends. The CDR3 nucleotides are TGTGCCAGCTCACGACCCCCAGGGAAGGAAGGTCCAGGGGCCAACGTCCTGACTTTC. Encoded protein: CASSRPPGKEGPGANVLTF.

The rearrangement links TRBV10-2 to TRBJ1-1, with a tentative D call TRBD1 (5 bases). Germline assignment: CDR1 WSHSY and CDR2 SAAADI. The V end was cut by 5 bases, the J end by 1 base, with 11 bases between. The CDR3 has 14 residues. The CDR3 reads CASSNAGPNTEAFF. CDR3 bases: TGCGCCAGCAGTAATGCGGGACCGAACACTGAAGCTTTCTTT.

DNA of the CDR3: TGTGCCAGCAGGCCCAGGGACCGGACTAGCGACCCCCAAGAGACCCAGTACTTC. Residues: CASRPRDRTSDPQETQYF. The chain uses TRBV7-3 and TRBJ2-5; 9 bases agree with TRBD2. V dropped 6 bases and J dropped 1; count of bases not matched to a gene: 15. CDR1 and CDR2 from the germline V gene are SGHTA and FQGTGA. The CDR3 loop spans 18 amino acids. The entire variable domain, with the rest obtained from reference TRBV7-3 and TRBJ2-5, is as follows: GAGVSQTPSNKVTEKGKYVELRCDPISGHTALYWYRQSLGQGPEFLIYFQGTGAADDSGLPNDRFFAVRPEGSVSTLKIQRTERGDSAVYLCASRPRDRTSDPQETQYFGPGTRLLVL.

The J gene is TRBJ2-7, the V gene TRBV28; D remains unclear. Germline loops: CDR1 MDHEN, CDR2 SYDVKM. V shed 6 bases and J shed 0 bases, with 9 bases lying between them. CDR3 length equals 13 residues. DNA of the CDR3: TGTGCCAGCAGCCTTACCCACTCCTACGAGCAGTACTTC. It yields the protein CASSLTHSYEQYF.

The V call is TRBV11-2, the J call TRBJ1-2; D is unresolved. V lost 0 bases and J 2 bases, leaving 4 bases between the germline ends. Germline CDR1 SGHAT, CDR2 FQNNGV. The CDR3 is 13 amino acids. This CDR3 reads CASSLDPNYGYTF. CDR3 coding DNA: TGTGCCAGCAGCTTAGATCCCAACTATGGCTACACCTTC.

The chain carries TRBV4-3 and TRBJ2-1; the D is unclear. There are 13 residues in the CDR3. V was clipped by 2 bases and J by 9 bases, with 11 bases between them. CDR1 is LGHNA and CDR2 is YSLEER in the germline V gene. The CDR3 sequence: CASSQFHVSEQFF. CDR3 bases: TGCGCCAGCAGCCAATTCCACGTCAGTGAGCAGTTCTTC.

The chain employs TRBV14 and TRBJ2-1; D is perhaps TRBD2 (7 bases). Germline CDR1 reads SGHDN; CDR2 reads FVKESK. Trimming removed 3 bases at V and 0 bases at J, with 15 bases between. The length of the CDR3 is 17 residues. Here the CDR3 reads CASSQSPGGPSYNEQFF. In DNA form, the CDR3 reads TGTGCCAGCAGCCAGAGCCCCGGGGGGCCCTCCTACAATGAGCAGTTCTTC.

This chain uses TRBV5-4 with TRBJ1-3, with D possibly TRBD1 on 6 matching bases. Per germline, CDR1 SGHNT and CDR2 YYREEE (reference sequence). CDR3 length equals 15 residues. V shed 4 bases and J shed 4 bases, with 15 bases lying between them. The CDR3 loop reads CASSRGQNRGNTIYF. CDR3 bases: TGTGCCAGCAGCCGGGGACAAAACAGAGGAAACACCATATATTTT.

The rearrangement joins TRBV5-1 to TRBJ2-7; TRBD1 agrees at 8 bases. The germline V gene has CDR1 SGHRS and CDR2 YFSETQ. This CDR3 is 16 amino acids long. With 4 bases clipped from V and 5 bases from J, the junction kept 14 bases outside the gene matches. Written as DNA, the CDR3 is TGCGCCAGCAGCGGGGACCGGGACAGGAAATGGGACGAGCAGTACTTC. This gives the protein CASSGDRDRKWDEQYF.

This chain connects TRBV9 to TRBJ1-1; D may be TRBD1 (5 bases). Germline lookup yields CDR1 SGDLS and CDR2 YYNGEE. The CDR3 contains 14 residues. V was shortened by 0 bases and J by 7 bases, with 13 bases between the two germline ends. As DNA, the CDR3 is TGTGCCAGCAGCGTAGATACTCGGCAGGGTGAAGCTTTCTTT. It translates to CASSVDTRQGEAFF.

The chain carries TRBV18 and TRBJ2-6, with 8 bases aligning to TRBD1. The CDR3 is 16 amino acids. The ends lost 6 bases at V and 2 bases at J; junction bases unmatched: 6. Germline CDR1 KGHSH, CDR2 LQKENI. The CDR3 reads CASSPNRGAGANVLTF. DNA of the CDR3: TGTGCCAGCTCGCCGAACAGGGGGGCTGGGGCCAACGTCCTGACTTTC.

J is TRBJ1-6 and V is TRBV12-3 or TRBV12-4, with D possibly being TRBD1 (5 bases). This CDR3 comprises 12 residues. Trimming pared 6 bases from V and 9 bases from J, leaving 9 bases between. CDR3 sequence reads: CASRRTTSPLHF. CDR3 sequence (DNA): TGTGCCAGCAGAAGGACAACTTCACCCCTCCACTTT.

DNA for the CDR3: TGTGCCATCCAACCAGGGGGCCACACTGAAGCTTTCTTT. Translated: CAIQPGGHTEAFF. The chain employs TRBV28 and TRBJ1-1; 8 bases are a match to TRBD1. Trimming took 10 bases from V and 3 from J; bases not matched to a gene: 7. Germline-derived CDR1 and CDR2 are MDHEN and SYDVKM. The CDR3 totals 13 residues.

The gene calls are TRBV7-3 and TRBJ2-2; 7 nucleotides align to TRBD2. Germline loops: CDR1 SGHTA, CDR2 FQGTGA. V trimming: 5 bases; J trimming: 3 bases; junction bases outside the gene matches: 3. The CDR3 consists of 14 residues. The DNA of the CDR3 is TGTGCCAGCAGCAGGGACTACTACACCGGGGAGCTGTTTTTT. Translation: CASSRDYYTGELFF.

This clone showed up just once. This chain links TRBV28 with TRBJ2-1; D ambiguous. The germline CDR1 and CDR2 sequences are MDHEN and SYDVKM. The length of the CDR3 is 11 residues. V shed 11 bases and J shed 10 bases, with 15 bases lying between them. CDR3 sequence (DNA): TGTGCCCTCGGCACTCGGCGGGAGCAGTTCTTC. This sequence encodes CALGTRREQFF.

This clone has just one count. CDR3 sequence (DNA): TGCGCCAGCAGTCTGGGACTAACGGATACCGGAGATACGCAGTATTTT. Protein sequence: CASSLGLTDTGDTQYF. This chain connects TRBV10-1 to TRBJ2-3; 7 bases map to TRBD2. V shed 5 bases, J shed 5 bases, and the junction held 13 bases outside the gene matches. Germline CDR1 reads WNHNN; CDR2 reads SYGVQD (reference sequence). The CDR3 is 16 amino acids.

The chain uses TRBV11-2 and TRBJ2-5, with 9 bases matching TRBD2. The trim removed 0 bases at V and 4 bases at J, leaving 12 bases unmatched. Germline V CDR1 and CDR2: SGHAT, FQNNGV. This CDR3 comprises 18 residues. CDR3 in amino acids: CASSLEVGSGRRGETQYF. In DNA, the CDR3 is TGTGCCAGCAGCTTAGAGGTCGGTAGCGGGAGACGAGGAGAGACCCAGTACTTC.

V is TRBV7-9 and J is TRBJ1-1; 7 bases map to TRBD1. With V trimmed by 1 base and J by 2 bases, 7 bases remained unmatched. The germline gives CDR1 SEHNR, CDR2 FQNEAQ (reference sequence). This CDR3 is built from 16 residues. This CDR3 is CASSLEGTAINTEAFF. The CDR3 region has the DNA TGTGCCAGCAGCTTAGAAGGGACAGCTATTAACACTGAAGCTTTCTTT. Complete variable domain (other parts from reference TRBV7-9 and TRBJ1-1): DTGVSQNPRHKITKRGQNVTFRCDPISEHNRLYWYRQTLGQGPEFLTYFQNEAQLEKSRLLSDRFSAERPKGSFSTLEIQRTEQGDSAMYLCASSLEGTAINTEAFFGQGTRLTVV.

This chain links TRBV27 with TRBJ1-5, with D hard to call. V was shortened by 4 bases and J by 3 bases, with 10 bases between the two germline ends. The germline CDR1 and CDR2 sequences are MNHEY and SMNVEV (reference sequence). This CDR3 has 14 amino acids. For the CDR3, the DNA is TGTGCCAGCAGTTCTCGACAAAACAATCAGCCCCAGCATTTT. Translated, it gives CASSSRQNNQPQHF.

The chain recombines TRBV5-1 with TRBJ1-4; TRBD1 matches at 9 bases. Trimming took 4 bases from V and 7 from J; bases not matched to a gene: 8. This CDR3 has 15 residues. Germline CDR1 and CDR2: SGHRS and YFSETQ. DNA for the CDR3: TGCGCCAGCAGCCCCGAGGGACAGGGTTTTGAAAAACTGTTTTTT. Translation: CASSPEGQGFEKLFF. Looking up the rest from reference TRBV5-1 and TRBJ1-4 gives the full variable domain: KAGVTQTPRYLIKTRGQQVTLSCSPISGHRSVSWYQQTPGQGLQFLFEYFSETQRNKGNFPGRFSGRQFSNSRSEMNVSTLELGDSALYLCASSPEGQGFEKLFFGSGTQLSVL.

The chain carries TRBV5-6 and TRBJ1-6, with D uncertain. Germline V lookup: CDR1 SGHDT, CDR2 YYEEEE. The CDR3 extends over 15 amino acids. The V end was cut by 1 base, the J end by 6 bases, with 11 bases between. CDR3 residues: CASSLLSGPNSPLHF. The CDR3 region has the DNA TGTGCCAGCAGCTTGCTATCTGGACCTAATTCACCCCTCCACTTT.

The rearrangement uses TRBV4-1 and TRBJ2-2; no clear D gene. V lost 3 bases and J 0 bases, leaving 17 bases between the germline ends. The CDR3 is 18 residues long. From germline, CDR1 is MGHRA and CDR2 YSYEKL. The CDR3: CASSQSIGLAANTGELFF. DNA for the CDR3: TGCGCCAGCAGCCAGTCGATTGGTCTCGCTGCGAACACCGGGGAGCTGTTTTTT.

The chain carries TRBV29-1 and TRBJ1-4; D possibly corresponds to TRBD1 (5 bases). V lost 0 bases, J lost 13 bases, and 15 bases lay in between. Germline CDR1 reads SQVTM; CDR2 reads ANQGSEA. This CDR3 has 13 amino acids. This CDR3 is CSVEDQERGGLFF. The CDR3 coding sequence is TGCAGCGTTGAAGATCAAGAAAGGGGTGGACTGTTTTTT.

The gene calls are TRBV10-3 and TRBJ1-5, with D hard to call. V gave up 2 bases and J gave up 5 bases, with 13 bases separating them. Germline V gene sequence: CDR1 ENHRY, CDR2 SYGVKD. The CDR3 contains 15 residues. CDR3 DNA sequence: TGTGCCATCAGTGAGAACCCGGACGGGTATCAGCCCCAGCATTTT. Translation gives CAISENPDGYQPQHF.

The CDR3 coding sequence is TGCGCCAGCAGCCAAGAAGGGGCGGCAGGGATGCAGCCCCAGCATTTT. Residues: CASSQEGAAGMQPQHF. The V gene is TRBV4-1, the J gene TRBJ1-5, with a possible D match to TRBD1 (5 bases). V was cut by 0 bases and J by 7 bases, with 16 bases left in between. Germline V gene sequence: CDR1 MGHRA, CDR2 YSYEKL. This CDR3 is 16 amino acids long.

This rearrangement joins TRBV19 to TRBJ1-4; TRBD1 is a possible D gene (5 bases). The CDR3 loop spans 15 amino acids. Trimming removed 5 bases at V and 10 bases at J, with 20 bases between. The germline gives CDR1 LNHDA, CDR2 SQIVND (reference sequence). The CDR3 DNA follows: TGTGCCAGTAGTGCTAGAGTACAGCCGAGGGGAAAACTGTTTTTT. Translation: CASSARVQPRGKLFF.